This TCR beta chain was observed in a study of cytomegalovirus exposure and HLA in healthy donors. Primers: 60 Vbeta forward and 13 Jbeta reverse. Measured with immunoSEQ multiplex PCR; TCRdb has only the in-frame clones, and not every one. The sample has about 81,000 clones; 77% are singletons. Study-level results: Presence/absence analyses assumed roughly uniform sequencing depth across donors, which may not hold.

This clone was observed a handful of times. Its specificity is unknown. In germline, CDR1 is SEHNR, CDR2 FQNEAQ (reference sequence). This CDR3 region has 14 residues. V lost 6 bases and J 0 bases, leaving 6 bases between the germline ends. V and J are TRBV7-9 and TRBJ2-6; the D is unclear. Sample: PBMCs. The TCR originated in a man aged 45-60 years in good health and CMV-seropositive. The CDR3 here is CASRAPSGANVLTF. In DNA, the CDR3 is TGTGCCAGCAGGGCCCCCTCTGGGGCCAACGTCCTGACTTTC.